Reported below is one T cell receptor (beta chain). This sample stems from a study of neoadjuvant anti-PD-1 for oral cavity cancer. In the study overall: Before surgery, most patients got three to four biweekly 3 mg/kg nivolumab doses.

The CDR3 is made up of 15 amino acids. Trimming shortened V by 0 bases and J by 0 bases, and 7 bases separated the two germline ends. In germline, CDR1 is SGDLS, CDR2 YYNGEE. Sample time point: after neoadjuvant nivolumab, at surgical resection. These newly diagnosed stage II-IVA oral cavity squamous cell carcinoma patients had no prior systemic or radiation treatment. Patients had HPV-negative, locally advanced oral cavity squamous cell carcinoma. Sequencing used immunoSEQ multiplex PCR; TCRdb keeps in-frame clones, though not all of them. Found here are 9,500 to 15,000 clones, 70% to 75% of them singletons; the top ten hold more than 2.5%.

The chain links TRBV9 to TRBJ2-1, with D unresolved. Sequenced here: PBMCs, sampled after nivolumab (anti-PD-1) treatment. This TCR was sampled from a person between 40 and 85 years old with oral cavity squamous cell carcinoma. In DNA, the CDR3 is TGTGCCAGCAGCGTAGATACCCTCTCCTACAATGAGCAGTTCTTC. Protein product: CASSVDTLSYNEQFF.